This T cell receptor beta chain was sequenced in a study of tumor-infiltrating lymphocytes in primary liver carcinoma. Study as a whole: Primary liver carcinomas in the patients were surgically resected.

Germline DNA was extracted alongside blood RNA, which was obtained from unsorted whole blood. With regard to this clonotype: The germline gene is not matched at one end of the junction; a read error may be the cause.

A constant-region primer primed TCR beta cDNA synthesis from about 0.55 ug of total RNA. What produced the TCR beta libraries was three nested multiplex PCR rounds using slightly modified ARM-PCR. MiXCR, applied by TCRdb to the multiplex PCR reads, yields one record per CDR3 protein. The data hold 330,000 or so distinct CDR3 sequences, with less than 65% observed a single time. The TCR comes from a man aged 35-49 years with primary liver carcinoma and hepatitis B virus infection. The sequencing input was peripheral blood.

This CDR3 is CTSSPVTENTGELFF. In DNA form, the CDR3 reads TGTACCAGCAGCCCCGTAACAGAAAACACCGGGGAGCTGTTTTTT. The chain links TRBV11-3 to TRBJ2-2; D is undetermined. The CDR3 is 15 amino acids. Germline V gene data show CDR1 as SGHNT and CDR2 as YENEEA.